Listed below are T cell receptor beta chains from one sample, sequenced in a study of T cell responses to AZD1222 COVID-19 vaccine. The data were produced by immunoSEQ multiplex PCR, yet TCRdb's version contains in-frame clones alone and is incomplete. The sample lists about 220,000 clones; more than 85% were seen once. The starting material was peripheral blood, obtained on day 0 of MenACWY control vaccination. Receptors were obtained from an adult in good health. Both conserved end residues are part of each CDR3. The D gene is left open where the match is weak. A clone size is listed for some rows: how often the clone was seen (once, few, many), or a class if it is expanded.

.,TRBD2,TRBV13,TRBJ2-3,TGTGCCAGCAGCTTCCCGGGACTAGCGGGGGCCTCCACAGATACGCAGTATTTT,CASSFPGLAGASTDTQYF
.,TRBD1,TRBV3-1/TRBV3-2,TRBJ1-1,TGTGCCAGCAGCCAAGTACTTAGGCAGGGGGCTGAAGCTTTCTTT,CASSQVLRQGAEAFF
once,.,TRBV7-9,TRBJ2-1,TGTGCCAGCCTCGGGGCGGGCTACAATGAGCAGTTCTTC,CASLGAGYNEQFF
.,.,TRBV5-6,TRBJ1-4,TGTGCCAGCAGCTTGGTGGGAGGGAGGAGTGAAAAACTGTTTTTT,CASSLVGGRSEKLFF
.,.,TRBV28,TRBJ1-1,TGTGCCAGCAGTTTATATGGGGGACGGATGAACACTGAAGCTTTCTTT,CASSLYGGRMNTEAFF
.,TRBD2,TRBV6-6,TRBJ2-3,TGTGCCAGCAGTCCCCGGGGGACTAGCGGGGCGGATACGCAGTATTTT,CASSPRGTSGADTQYF
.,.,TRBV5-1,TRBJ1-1,TGCGCCAGCAGCTGGGATAGAGACCCCGAGGGAGCTTTCTTT,CASSWDRDPEGAFF
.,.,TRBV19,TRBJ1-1,TGTGCCAGTAGTATAGTACAGAACACTGAAGCTTTCTTT,CASSIVQNTEAFF
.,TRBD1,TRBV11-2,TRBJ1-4,TGTGCCAGCAGCTTTCTACAGGGGCGGGGGGAAAAACTGTTTTTT,CASSFLQGRGEKLFF
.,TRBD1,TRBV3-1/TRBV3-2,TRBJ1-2,TGTGCCAGCAGCCAAGGGACAGGGAGCCATGGCTACACCTTC,CASSQGTGSHGYTF
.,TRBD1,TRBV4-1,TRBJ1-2,TGCGCCAGCAGCCAGGCAGGGGGGCAAAACTATGGCTACACCTTC,CASSQAGGQNYGYTF
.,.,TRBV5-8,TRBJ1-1,TGTGCCAGCAGCTTAGGCCTATCGAACACTGAAGCTTTCTTT,CASSLGLSNTEAFF
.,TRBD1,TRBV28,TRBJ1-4,TGTGCCAGCAGTTTTGCAGGGGGCGGTGGTGAAAAACTGTTTTTT,CASSFAGGGGEKLFF
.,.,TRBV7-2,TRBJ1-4,TGTGCCAGCAGCTTAGTCGCGGGAAAGGGTGAAAAACTGTTTTTT,CASSLVAGKGEKLFF
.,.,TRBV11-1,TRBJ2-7,TGTGCCAGCAGCCCAACAGGGATCAACCAACCCTACGAGCAGTACTTC,CASSPTGINQPYEQYF
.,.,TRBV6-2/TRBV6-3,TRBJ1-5,TGTGCCAGCAGTTACTCAATTCAGCCCCAGCATTTT,CASSYSIQPQHF
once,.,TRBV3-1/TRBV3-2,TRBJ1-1,TGTGCCAGCAGCCAAGAATCACAGGCGTTCACTGAAGCTTTCTTT,CASSQESQAFTEAFF
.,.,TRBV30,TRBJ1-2,TGTGCCTGGCACCTTGGTCAGGGGAGCGTTGGCTACACCTTC,CAWHLGQGSVGYTF
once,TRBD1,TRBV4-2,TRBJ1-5,TGTGCCAGCGGGACGACAGGGGCAAAAGAGGATCAGCCCCAGCATTTT,CASGTTGAKEDQPQHF
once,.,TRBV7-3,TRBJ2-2,TGTGCCAGCAGCGTACATAAAGGCGGGGAGCTGTTTTTT,CASSVHKGGELFF